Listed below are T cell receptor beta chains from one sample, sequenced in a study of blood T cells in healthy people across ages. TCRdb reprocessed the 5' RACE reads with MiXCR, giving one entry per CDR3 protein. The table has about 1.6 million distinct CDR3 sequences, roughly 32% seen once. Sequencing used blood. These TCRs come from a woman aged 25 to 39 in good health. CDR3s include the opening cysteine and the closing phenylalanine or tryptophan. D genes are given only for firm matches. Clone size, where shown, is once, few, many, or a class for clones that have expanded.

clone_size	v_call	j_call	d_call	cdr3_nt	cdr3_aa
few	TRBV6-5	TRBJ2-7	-	TGTGCCAGCAGTTATCGGGAATTCTACGAGCAGTACTTC	CASSYREFYEQYF
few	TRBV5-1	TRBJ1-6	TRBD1	TGCGCCAGCAGCTTGACAGGGGGCGATAATTCACCCCTCCACTTT	CASSLTGGDNSPLHF
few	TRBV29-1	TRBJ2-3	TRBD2	TGCAGCGCTGGGAGGGAGAGGGGAGATACGCAGTATTTT	CSAGRERGDTQYF
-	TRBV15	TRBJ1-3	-	TGTGCCACCAGCAGAGAGGGCCTTAGGCGGCCGGGCGACACCATATATTTT	CATSREGLRRPGDTIYF
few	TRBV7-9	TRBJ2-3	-	TGTGCCAGCAGCTCCCGATCAACAGACCTGACAGATACGCAGTATTTT	CASSSRSTDLTDTQYF
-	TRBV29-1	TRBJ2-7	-	TGCAGCGGCCTGAAAGGCATGAACGAGCAGTACTTC	CSGLKGMNEQYF
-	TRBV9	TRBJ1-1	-	TGTGCCAGCAGCGCAAGGGAGAAGAACACTGAAGCTTTCTTT	CASSAREKNTEAFF
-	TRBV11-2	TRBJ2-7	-	TGTGCCAGCAGCCCTAGCTCGGGACATAGCTCCTACGAGCAGTACTTC	CASSPSSGHSSYEQYF
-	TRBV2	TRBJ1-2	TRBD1	TGTGCCAGCAGTGCCCTATGGACAGGGGAGAGTGGCTACACCTTC	CASSALWTGESGYTF
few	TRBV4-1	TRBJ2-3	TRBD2	TGCGCCAGCAGCCAAGATAGGTCTAGCGGAACAGATACGCAGTATTTT	CASSQDRSSGTDTQYF
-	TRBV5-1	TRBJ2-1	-	TGCGCCAGCAGCTTGGCCGGAAATAGCGTGGGCAATGAGCAGTTCTTC	CASSLAGNSVGNEQFF
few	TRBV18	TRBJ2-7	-	TGTGCCAGCTCACCGGGCAGGGTTGCCGAGCAGTACTTC	CASSPGRVAEQYF
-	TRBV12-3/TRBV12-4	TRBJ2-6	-	TGTGCCAGCTGGCGAGGTTGGTCCCCGAGCTCTGGGGCCAACGTCCTGACTTTC	CASWRGWSPSSGANVLTF
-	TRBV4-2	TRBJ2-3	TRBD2	TGTGCCAGCAGCCAAGAAGCGGGGGAGAGGGATACGCACTATTTT	CASSQEAGERDTHYF
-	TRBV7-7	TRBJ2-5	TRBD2	TGTGCCAGCAGCGTCACTAGCGGGAGAGGACAAGAGACCCAGTACTTC	CASSVTSGRGQETQYF
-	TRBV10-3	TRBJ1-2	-	TGTGCCATCAGTGAGGGGGACCCCTATGGCTACACCTTC	CAISEGDPYGYTF
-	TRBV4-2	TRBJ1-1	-	TGTGCCAGCAGCCAAGATAACGATAACACTGAAGCTTTCTTT	CASSQDNDNTEAFF
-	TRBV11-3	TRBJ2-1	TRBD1	TGTGCCGGAGGCTCCGGGACAGCCAGCGGTGGTAACAATGAGCAGTTCTTC	CAGGSGTASGGNNEQFF